This entry concerns a single TCR beta chain. The record originates from a study of blood T cells in healthy people across ages. The overall study: The capture of about one barcoded beta molecule per two T cells was achieved by template switching.

A second PCR, run for about 7 to 11 cycles, used a sample-barcoded 5' primer plus a J-beta primer mix. From the 5' RACE reads, TCRdb called clonotypes with MiXCR, one entry per CDR3 protein. This sample has fewer than 800,000 distinct CDR3 sequences; 32% occur once, and the top ten carry less than 20%. The sample comprised blood. The TCR originated in a woman of 80 years or more in good health.

The DNA of the CDR3 is TGTGCCAGCCGCCCGGACCCTTACGATGAGCAGTTCTTC. It encodes CASRPDPYDEQFF. The gene calls are TRBV2 and TRBJ2-1; D is unclear. CDR3 length: 13 residues. Per germline, CDR1 SNHLY and CDR2 FYNNEI. V was clipped by 8 bases and J by 8 bases, with 16 bases between them.